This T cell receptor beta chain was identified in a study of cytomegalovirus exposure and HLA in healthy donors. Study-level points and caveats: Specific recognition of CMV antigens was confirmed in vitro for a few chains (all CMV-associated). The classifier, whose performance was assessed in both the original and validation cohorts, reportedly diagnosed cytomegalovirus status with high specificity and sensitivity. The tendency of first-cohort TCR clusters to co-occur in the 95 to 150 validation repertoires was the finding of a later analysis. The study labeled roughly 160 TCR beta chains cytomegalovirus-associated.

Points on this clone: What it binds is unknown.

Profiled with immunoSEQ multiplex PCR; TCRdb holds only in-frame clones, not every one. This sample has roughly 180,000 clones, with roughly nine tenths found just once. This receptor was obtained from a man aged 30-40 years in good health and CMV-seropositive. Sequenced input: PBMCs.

CDR3 DNA: TGTGCCAGCAGCGTCACGGGCCCTGGGGACGAGCAGTACTTC. Protein product: CASSVTGPGDEQYF. The gene calls are TRBV7-6 and TRBJ2-7; D remains unclear. Germline lookup yields CDR1 SGHVS and CDR2 FNYEAQ. CDR3 length: 14 residues. V was trimmed by 5 bases and J by 5 bases, leaving 16 bases between them.